A selection of T cell receptor beta chains follows, all from one sample in a study of shared clonotypes between healthy human individuals. Generated by immunoSEQ multiplex PCR, the TCRdb table keeps only in-frame clones and is missing some. The data show over a million clones, with about 84% seen just once and 0.5% to 0.6% held by the top ten. Sequencing input: memory CD4+ T cells from PBMCs. The receptors were gathered from a man between 18 and 35 years old in good health. Some clones in this sample may be carry-over from other donors' samples. Each CDR3 is given with its conserved first and last residue. D genes are given only for firm matches. Not all rows give a size; the values are once, few, many and, for expanded clones, a class.

TRBD1,TRBJ2-2,TRBV30,NA,TGTGCCGGCTACCGGACAGGGTTCGATTCCGGGGAGCTGTTTTTT,CAGYRTGFDSGELFF
NA,TRBJ1-3,TRBV7-9,NA,TGTGCCGGAAAAGGACAGTTAGGCTCTGGAAACACCATATATTTT,CAGKGQLGSGNTIYF
NA,TRBJ1-2,TRBV19,NA,TGTGCCAGTAGTATAGCTGCGACGGCGGCTGGCTACACCTTC,CASSIAATAAGYTF
TRBD1,TRBJ1-2,TRBV2,NA,TGTGCCAGCAGTGAGAACAGGGGGGATCCTGGCTACACCTTC,CASSENRGDPGYTF
NA,TRBJ1-1,TRBV5-1,NA,TGCGCCAGCAGCTTGGGAACGGGGTCGACTGAAGCTTTCTTT,CASSLGTGSTEAFF
NA,TRBJ1-5,TRBV27,NA,TGTGCCAGCAGTCTCCGGGGGGGCCCCCTCAATCAGCCCCAGCATTTT,CASSLRGGPLNQPQHF
NA,TRBJ1-4,TRBV30,NA,TGTGCCTGGATGACGGATAATGAAAAACTGTTTTTT,CAWMTDNEKLFF
NA,TRBJ2-5,TRBV21-1,NA,TGTGCCAGCAGCAGGCAGCAAGAGACCCAGTACTTC,CASSRQQETQYF
NA,TRBJ1-1,TRBV6-6,NA,TGTGCCAGCAGGTCTTCAGGGATGGGGTTGAACACTGAAGCTTTCTTT,CASRSSGMGLNTEAFF
TRBD2,TRBJ2-1,TRBV9,NA,TGTGCCAGCAGCCAAGGTACTAGCGGGAGAGGGGGTGAGCAGTTCTTC,CASSQGTSGRGGEQFF
NA,TRBJ2-5,TRBV7-9,once,TGTGCCAGCAGCACAGACCGGGGAGAGGGATCAGAGACCCAGTACTTC,CASSTDRGEGSETQYF
NA,TRBJ1-2,TRBV5-1,NA,TGCGCCAGCAGCTACGCCGGGACCCCCGACGGCTACACCTTC,CASSYAGTPDGYTF
TRBD1,TRBJ1-3,TRBV18,NA,TGTGCCAGCTCACCGGAGGGACAGCCTGGGGACACCATATATTTT,CASSPEGQPGDTIYF
TRBD1,TRBJ2-7,TRBV18,NA,TGTGCCAGCTCACCGGGACAGGGTGAAACGGTGCAGTACTTC,CASSPGQGETVQYF
NA,TRBJ1-4,TRBV6-5,many,TGTGCCAGCAGTTACGGGACAACTAATGAAAAACTGTTTTTT,CASSYGTTNEKLFF
NA,TRBJ1-1,TRBV7-2,NA,TGTGCCAGCAGCACCCAGGAGAACACTGAAGCTTTCTTT,CASSTQENTEAFF
NA,TRBJ1-5,TRBV27,NA,TGTGCCAGCAGTGCTCAGGGGACTATGGGTGACAATCAGCCCCAGCATTTT,CASSAQGTMGDNQPQHF
NA,TRBJ1-4,TRBV28,few,TGTGCCAGCAGTTCTACCGGACGGCGGGGTGAAAAACTGTTTTTT,CASSSTGRRGEKLFF
NA,TRBJ2-2,TRBV6-1,once,TGTGCCAGCAGTGGAACAGGGTTCACCGGGGAGCTGTTTTTT,CASSGTGFTGELFF
TRBD1,TRBJ2-3,TRBV7-9,NA,TGTGCCAGCAGCTCGAGGCTGGGACAGCTCCGCACAGATACGCAGTATTTT,CASSSRLGQLRTDTQYF
TRBD2,TRBJ2-1,TRBV5-1,NA,TGCGCCAGCAGTTCTGACGGGAGGTTCTACAATGAGCAGTTCTTC,CASSSDGRFYNEQFF
NA,TRBJ2-5,TRBV6-1,NA,TGTGCCAGCAGTGCCGACGGTGAAGAGACCCAGTACTTC,CASSADGEETQYF
NA,TRBJ1-1,TRBV2,NA,TGTGCCAGTTCGATTACGGAAGCTTTCTTT,CASSITEAFF
TRBD1,TRBJ1-4,TRBV6-1,few,TGTGCCAGCAGTGAATACGGGACAGGGGATGAAAAACTGTTTTTT,CASSEYGTGDEKLFF
NA,TRBJ2-7,TRBV6-1,NA,TGTGCCAGCAGTTGGACAGCAAATACTCCCTACGAGCAGTACTTC,CASSWTANTPYEQYF
TRBD2,TRBJ2-3,TRBV2,NA,TGTGCCAACTCGGGACTAGCGGGAGCCACAGATACGCAGTATTTT,CANSGLAGATDTQYF
NA,TRBJ1-2,TRBV6-5,once,TGTGCCAGCAGTTTACCAGGGGTCGGGTACACCTTC,CASSLPGVGYTF
NA,TRBJ2-7,TRBV27,NA,TGTGCCAGCAGTTCGCACCCGGGACACTCCTACGAGCAGTACTTC,CASSSHPGHSYEQYF
NA,TRBJ1-3,TRBV7-2,NA,TGTGCCAGCAGCTTCGACAGGAATCCTGGAAACACCATATATTTT,CASSFDRNPGNTIYF
NA,TRBJ2-1,TRBV2,NA,TGTGCCAGCACTGATGGGGCGTCGGGGAGGTACAATGAGCAGTTCTTC,CASTDGASGRYNEQFF
TRBD1,TRBJ1-2,TRBV29-1,NA,TGCAGCGACGGGACAGGGGACTATGGCTACACCTTC,CSDGTGDYGYTF
TRBD2,TRBJ2-5,TRBV9,few,TGTGCCAGCAGCGTAGCTAGCGGGAAAGAGACCCAGTACTTC,CASSVASGKETQYF
NA,TRBJ1-2,TRBV4-3,NA,TGCGCCAGCAGCCCAGGCGGTGGGGATGGAAGCTATGGCTACACCTTC,CASSPGGGDGSYGYTF
NA,TRBJ2-5,TRBV2,NA,TGTGCCAGCATGAGAGGGTCAGCAGAGACCCAGTACTTC,CASMRGSAETQYF
NA,TRBJ2-7,TRBV7-2,NA,TGTGCCAGCAGCCCCCCCGAGTACTTC,CASSPPEYF
NA,TRBJ2-7,TRBV6-5,NA,TGTGCCAGCAGTTACTCGGACGAGCAGTACTTC,CASSYSDEQYF
NA,TRBJ1-2,TRBV28,NA,TGTGCCAGCAGTACGACCCGACAGCCTTACTATGGCTACACCTTC,CASSTTRQPYYGYTF
NA,TRBJ2-1,TRBV5-6,NA,TGTGCCAGCAGCTTGGGGTTCGGGCTAACCCCTTACAATGAGCAGTTCTTC,CASSLGFGLTPYNEQFF
NA,TRBJ2-1,TRBV9,NA,TGTGCCAGCAGCGCCCTTGTCGGGTGGTCCCATGAGCAGTTCTTC,CASSALVGWSHEQFF
NA,TRBJ2-2,TRBV5-4,NA,TGTGCCAGCAGCTTGGTTGGGGGTGGAGCCGGGGAGCTGTTTTTT,CASSLVGGGAGELFF
NA,TRBJ2-3,TRBV6-6,NA,TGTGCCATCAGCCTACAGGTTTCGAAAGATACGCAGTATTTT,CAISLQVSKDTQYF
TRBD1,TRBJ1-4,TRBV10-3,NA,TGTGCCATCAGTGAGAACCCTACAGGGGGCGAAAAACTGTTTTTT,CAISENPTGGEKLFF
NA,TRBJ2-7,TRBV5-6,few,TGTGCCAGCAGCTTGGGTCTAGCGAGTTCCTACGAGCAGTACTTC,CASSLGLASSYEQYF
NA,TRBJ2-3,TRBV28,NA,TGTGCCAGCAGTTTATTGTCCGGGTCGGGCACAGATACGCAGTATTTT,CASSLLSGSGTDTQYF
NA,TRBJ2-3,TRBV29-1,once,TGCAGCGTTAAGAGGATGATGACAGATACGCAGTATTTT,CSVKRMMTDTQYF
NA,TRBJ2-7,TRBV5-1,NA,TGCGCCAGCAGCTCGACCGCGGAGACCTACGAGCAGTACTTC,CASSSTAETYEQYF
NA,TRBJ2-2,TRBV6-5,NA,TGTGCCAGCAGGACTAGCACCGGGGAGCTGTTTTTT,CASRTSTGELFF
NA,TRBJ2-5,TRBV5-4,NA,TGTGCCAGCAGCCTGGGACTGCGAGAGACCCAGTACTTC,CASSLGLRETQYF
TRBD1,TRBJ1-3,TRBV30,NA,TGTGCCTGGAGTCAGGGGGACACCATATATTTT,CAWSQGDTIYF